The 3 T cell receptor beta chains presented below share a single source sample, sequenced in a study of blood T cell repertoires in COVID-19. This table comes from immunoSEQ multiplex PCR, and its TCRdb copy is limited to in-frame clones, with some not included. The sample includes some 100,000 clones, roughly 85% of them seen just once. Specimen: peripheral blood. The receptor set was obtained from a woman in her 70s with active or convalescent COVID-19.

The chain combines TRBV15 with TRBJ2-1; 11 nucleotides align to TRBD2. Germline-derived CDR1 and CDR2 are LNHNV and YYDKDF (reference sequence). This CDR3 has 17 amino acids. With V trimmed by 0 bases and J by 5 bases, 6 bases remained unmatched. The CDR3 region has the DNA TGTGCCACCAGCAGAGATCATAGCGGGGGGGCCAACAATGAGCAGTTCTTC. Its translation is CATSRDHSGGANNEQFF.

The rearrangement uses TRBV5-1 and TRBJ2-3, with TRBD1 matching over 7 bases. With V trimmed by 2 bases and J by 0 bases, 6 bases remained unmatched. Germline V gene lookup returns CDR1 SGHRS and CDR2 YFSETQ. CDR3 size: 16 residues. The CDR3, as DNA: TGCGCCAGCAGCTTACCCGGGACAGCTAGCACAGATACGCAGTATTTT. This codes for CASSLPGTASTDTQYF.

In the case of this clone: The same CDR3 arises from other DNA sequences in this sample as well. The J gene is TRBJ2-1, the V gene TRBV7-6, with D possibly TRBD1 on 5 matching bases. This CDR3 has 17 amino acids. CDR1 is SGHVS and CDR2 is FNYEAQ in the germline V gene. Trimming left V 1 base short and J 0 bases short, with 13 bases between. CDR3 in DNA: TGTGCCAGCAGCTTAGGGATGGGGCAGAGCTCCTACAATGAGCAGTTCTTC. Protein product: CASSLGMGQSSYNEQFF.